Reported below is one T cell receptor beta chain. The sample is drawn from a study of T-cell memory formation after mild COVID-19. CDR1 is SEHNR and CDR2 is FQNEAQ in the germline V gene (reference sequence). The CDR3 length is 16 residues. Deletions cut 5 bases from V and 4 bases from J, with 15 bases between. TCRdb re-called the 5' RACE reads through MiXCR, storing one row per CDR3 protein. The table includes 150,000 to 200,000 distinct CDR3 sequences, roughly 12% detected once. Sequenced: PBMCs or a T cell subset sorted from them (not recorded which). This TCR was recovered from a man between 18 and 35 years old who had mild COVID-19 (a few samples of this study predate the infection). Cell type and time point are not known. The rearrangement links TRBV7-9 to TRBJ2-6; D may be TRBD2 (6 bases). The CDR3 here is CASSPRGSFGANVLTF. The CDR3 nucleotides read TGTGCCAGCAGCCCTCGGGGGTCTTTCGGGGCCAACGTCCTGACTTTC.